This TCR beta chain was captured in a study of T cell responses to AZD1222 COVID-19 vaccine. As regards this clone: Its target is not known.

Some clones are missing from TCRdb's copy, which holds only in-frame ones; the method was immunoSEQ multiplex PCR. The table lists over 130,000 clones, approximately 92% of them singletons. Study-level points and caveats: Spike was spanned by vaccine-associated CD4 TCRs, with dominance at 160-218 and 743-854. Recipients of two AZD1222 doses showed rising Spike-specific TCR breadth and depth. In a largely white British group with more females than males, clonal diversity was possibly underestimated. Nearly half of spike-specific TCRs reportedly go after variant regions that carry no mutations.

CDR1 and CDR2 from the germline V gene are WNHNN and SYGVQD (reference sequence). The ends were cut back, 6 bases at V and 2 bases at J, with 10 bases in the middle. The CDR3 loop spans 13 amino acids. This chain uses TRBV10-1 with TRBJ1-2; tentative D call: TRBD1 (6 bases). This clonotype was sampled from an adult who received the AZD1222 COVID-19 vaccine. Specimen: peripheral blood, collected 28 days after the second AZD1222 dose. CDR3 DNA sequence: TGCGCCAGCAGCGGAGGGGGAAACTATGGCTACACCTTC. Translating it yields CASSGGGNYGYTF.